The 7 T cell receptor beta chains reported below all come from one sample, sequenced in a study of blood T cell repertoires in COVID-19 (dated by TCRdb to 2020 to 2022). The library was made by the immunoSEQ multiplex PCR assay. This immuneACCESS table, as held by TCRdb, lists in-frame sequences with V and J called but not all clones. Of the missing ones, under half trace to an unresolved V gene in checked studies; the others have no known cause. The sample has about 59,000 clones on record, 91% of them singletons. The ten top clones hold roughly 9% of the sample. Sequenced sample: peripheral blood. Receptor source: a human donor in a cohort sampled during active COVID-19.

The chain uses TRBV7-9 and TRBJ2-7; D is undetermined. Trimming shortened V by 5 bases and J by 2 bases, and 13 bases separated the two germline ends. This CDR3 contains 14 residues. Germline values: CDR1 SEHNR, CDR2 FQNEAQ (reference sequence). CDR3 DNA sequence: TGTGCCAGCAGCCACCCCGACATTGCCTACGAGCAGTACTTC. This sequence encodes CASSHPDIAYEQYF. The full variable domain, its missing parts supplied by reference TRBV7-9 and TRBJ2-7, is DTGVSQNPRHKITKRGQNVTFRCDPISEHNRLYWYRQTLGQGPEFLTYFQNEAQLEKSRLLSDRFSAERPKGSFSTLEIQRTEQGDSAMYLCASSHPDIAYEQYFGPGTRLTVT.

The chain combines TRBV5-1 with TRBJ2-3; perhaps TRBD2 as D (6 bases). Germline CDR1 is SGHRS and CDR2 is YFSETQ. This CDR3 is 14 amino acids long. Trimming removed 4 bases at V and 4 bases at J, with 13 bases between. This CDR3 reads CASSRDSHADTQYF. CDR3 bases: TGCGCCAGCAGCCGGGACTCCCACGCAGATACGCAGTATTTT. Full variable domain (outside the CDR3, taken from reference TRBV5-1 and TRBJ2-3): KAGVTQTPRYLIKTRGQQVTLSCSPISGHRSVSWYQQTPGQGLQFLFEYFSETQRNKGNFPGRFSGRQFSNSRSEMNVSTLELGDSALYLCASSRDSHADTQYFGPGTRLTVL.

The chain combines TRBV9 with TRBJ2-7; TRBD2 is a possible D gene (5 bases). The CDR3 extends over 15 amino acids. The germline V gene encodes CDR1 SGDLS and CDR2 YYNGEE. The V end lost 0 bases, the J end lost 5 bases, and 15 bases lay between the germline ends. CDR3 nucleotide sequence: TGTGCCAGCAGCGTAGCGGGGAAGCAAGCGGACGAGCAGTACTTC. Protein sequence: CASSVAGKQADEQYF.

The V and J genes are TRBV18 and TRBJ2-1, with 15 bases lining up with TRBD2. CDR3 length: 17 amino acids. J was trimmed by 4 bases and V by 0 bases; bases with no gene match: 1. Germline values: CDR1 KGHSH, CDR2 LQKENI. CDR3 in amino acids: CASSPPGLAGGYNEQFF. The DNA of the CDR3 is TGTGCCAGCTCACCACCGGGACTAGCGGGAGGTTACAATGAGCAGTTCTTC.

This clone came up once. The V and J genes are TRBV27 and TRBJ2-2; no clear D. The CDR3 totals 15 residues. Germline-derived CDR1 and CDR2 are MNHEY and SMNVEV (reference sequence). The ends were cut back, 2 bases at V and 3 bases at J, with 10 bases in the middle. CDR3 coding DNA: TGTGCCAGCAGTTTAATCGGTTTTGACACCGGGGAGCTGTTTTTT. Protein sequence: CASSLIGFDTGELFF.

The chain couples TRBV7-8 to TRBJ2-3; 7 bases fit TRBD2. CDR1 SGHVS and CDR2 FQNEAQ come from the germline V gene. J was trimmed by 1 base and V by 3 bases; bases with no gene match: 1. The CDR3 extends over 14 amino acids. CDR3 amino acids: CASSFAGGTDTQYF. CDR3 nucleotides: TGTGCCAGCAGCTTCGCGGGAGGCACAGATACGCAGTATTTT.

The genes are TRBV6-5 and TRBJ1-5, with 9 bases lining up with TRBD1. The CDR3 covers 14 residues. With V trimmed by 8 bases and J by 1 base, 3 bases remained unmatched. Germline V gene sequence: CDR1 MNHEY, CDR2 SVGAGI. The CDR3 spells CASWGQGSNQPQHF. CDR3 DNA: TGTGCCAGCTGGGGACAGGGAAGCAATCAGCCCCAGCATTTT.